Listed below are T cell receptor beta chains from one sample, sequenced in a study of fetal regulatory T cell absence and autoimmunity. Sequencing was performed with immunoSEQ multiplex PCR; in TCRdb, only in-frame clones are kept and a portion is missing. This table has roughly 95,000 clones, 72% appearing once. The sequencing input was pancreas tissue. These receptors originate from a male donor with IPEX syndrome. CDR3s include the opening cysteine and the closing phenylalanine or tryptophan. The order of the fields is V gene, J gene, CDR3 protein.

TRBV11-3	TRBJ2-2	CASSSLRANTGELFF
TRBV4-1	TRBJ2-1	CASSPRGNSGRAPYNEQFF
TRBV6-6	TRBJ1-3	CASSTGQASSGNTIYF
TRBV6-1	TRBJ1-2	CASRDGQALYGYTF
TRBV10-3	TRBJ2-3	CAISFGQGKTDTQYF
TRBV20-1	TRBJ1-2	CSASGYYGYTF
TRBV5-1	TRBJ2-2	CASSLDQATGELFF
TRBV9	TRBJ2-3	CASSVGEGGSTDTQYF
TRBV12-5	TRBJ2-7	CASGLPRTGGSYEQYF
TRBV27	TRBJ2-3	CASSSSGRTDTQYF
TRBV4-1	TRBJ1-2	CASSQKQGRPNYGYTF
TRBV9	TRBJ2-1	CASSPRLAGDNEQFF
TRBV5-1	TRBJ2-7	CASSLGPSSYEQYF
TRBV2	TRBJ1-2	CASSLQKTNVGGGYTF
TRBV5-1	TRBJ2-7	CASSLGGNYEQYF
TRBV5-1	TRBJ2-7	CASSLALGVAYEQYF
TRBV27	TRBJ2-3	CASSAPGLRVLTQYF
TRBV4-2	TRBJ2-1	CASSQEPEQFF
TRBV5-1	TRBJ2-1	CASSSISGSSYNEQFF
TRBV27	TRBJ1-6	CASSPPGQGSPLHF
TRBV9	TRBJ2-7	CASSHSLGSSSYEQYF
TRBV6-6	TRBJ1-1	CASSYSRQNTEAFF
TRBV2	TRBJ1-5	CASGRDRGGQPQHF
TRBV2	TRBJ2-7	CASSRSGQPYEQYF
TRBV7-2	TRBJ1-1	CASSLRSTEAFF
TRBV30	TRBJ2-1	CAWSDYNEQFF
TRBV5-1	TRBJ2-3	CASSLAGGPTDTQYF
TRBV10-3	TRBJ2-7	CAISRTSGIYEQYF
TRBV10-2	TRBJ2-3	CASGAGGTDTQYF
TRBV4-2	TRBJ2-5	CASSQVGLGGETQYF
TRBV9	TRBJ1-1	CASSVSNTEAFF
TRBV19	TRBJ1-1	CASTGQGWITEAFF
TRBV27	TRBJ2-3	CASSLLAGGPDTQYF
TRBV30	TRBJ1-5	CAWSVDSNQPQHF
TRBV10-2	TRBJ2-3	CASRAGGQGLTDTQYF